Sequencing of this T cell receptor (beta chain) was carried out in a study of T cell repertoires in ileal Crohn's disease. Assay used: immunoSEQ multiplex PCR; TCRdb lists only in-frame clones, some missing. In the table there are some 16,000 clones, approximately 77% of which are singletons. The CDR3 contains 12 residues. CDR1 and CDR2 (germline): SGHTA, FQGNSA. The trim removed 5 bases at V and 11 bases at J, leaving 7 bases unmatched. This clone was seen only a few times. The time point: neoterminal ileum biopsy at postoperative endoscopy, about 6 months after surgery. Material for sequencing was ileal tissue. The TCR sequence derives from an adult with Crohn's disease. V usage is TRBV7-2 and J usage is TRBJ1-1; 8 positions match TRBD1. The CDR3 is CASSTRQGHAFF. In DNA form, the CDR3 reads TGTGCCAGCAGCACTCGACAGGGGCATGCTTTCTTT.